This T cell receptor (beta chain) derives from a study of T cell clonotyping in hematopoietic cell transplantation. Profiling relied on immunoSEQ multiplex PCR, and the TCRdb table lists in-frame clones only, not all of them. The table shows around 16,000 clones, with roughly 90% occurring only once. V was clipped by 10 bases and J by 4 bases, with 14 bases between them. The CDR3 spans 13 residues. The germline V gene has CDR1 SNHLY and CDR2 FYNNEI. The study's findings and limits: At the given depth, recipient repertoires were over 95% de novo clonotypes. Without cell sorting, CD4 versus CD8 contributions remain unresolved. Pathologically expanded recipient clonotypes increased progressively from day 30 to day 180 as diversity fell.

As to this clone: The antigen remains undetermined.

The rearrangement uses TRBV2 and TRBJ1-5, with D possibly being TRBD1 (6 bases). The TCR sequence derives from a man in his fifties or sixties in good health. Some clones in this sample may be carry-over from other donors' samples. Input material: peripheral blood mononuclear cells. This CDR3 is CAIQGWWNQPQHF. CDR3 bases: TGTGCCATCCAGGGGTGGTGGAATCAGCCCCAGCATTTT. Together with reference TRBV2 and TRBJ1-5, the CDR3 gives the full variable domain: EPEVTQTPSHQVTQMGQEVILRCVPISNHLYFYWYRQILGQKVEFLVSFYNNEISEKSEIFDDQFSVERPDGSNFTLKIRSTKLEDSAMYFCAIQGWWNQPQHFGDGTRLSIL.